The source of this TCR beta chain is a study of early T cells in non-severe SARS-CoV-2 infection. Study information: The sequenced material was bulk RNA from unsorted whole blood, and its chains were unpaired. Study results and caveats: There was a bias toward anti-spike CD8 responses in VDJdb matching, which missed private and CD4 specificities.

TCRdb redid the calling of the 5' RACE reads with MiXCR, one entry per CDR3 protein. Among over 50,000 distinct CDR3 sequences, 10% to 14% were seen once, and the ten largest hold around 1.6%. Germline trimming cut 2 bases from V and 1 base from J; bases unmatched to any gene: 11. Germline CDR1 reads MNHEY; CDR2 reads SVGEGT. The CDR3 runs 18 residues. To note about this clonotype: Antigen specificity is unknown.

The TCR was taken from an adult who was a healthcare worker with PCR-confirmed SARS-CoV-2 infection or an uninfected control (not recorded which). The specimen sequenced was whole blood. The rearrangement uses TRBV6-2 or TRBV6-3 and TRBJ1-1; 9 nucleotides line up with TRBD1. The chain's CDR3 is CASSYTLGTGQENTEAFF. The CDR3 region has the DNA TGTGCCAGCAGTTACACATTGGGGACAGGGCAGGAGAACACTGAAGCTTTCTTT.